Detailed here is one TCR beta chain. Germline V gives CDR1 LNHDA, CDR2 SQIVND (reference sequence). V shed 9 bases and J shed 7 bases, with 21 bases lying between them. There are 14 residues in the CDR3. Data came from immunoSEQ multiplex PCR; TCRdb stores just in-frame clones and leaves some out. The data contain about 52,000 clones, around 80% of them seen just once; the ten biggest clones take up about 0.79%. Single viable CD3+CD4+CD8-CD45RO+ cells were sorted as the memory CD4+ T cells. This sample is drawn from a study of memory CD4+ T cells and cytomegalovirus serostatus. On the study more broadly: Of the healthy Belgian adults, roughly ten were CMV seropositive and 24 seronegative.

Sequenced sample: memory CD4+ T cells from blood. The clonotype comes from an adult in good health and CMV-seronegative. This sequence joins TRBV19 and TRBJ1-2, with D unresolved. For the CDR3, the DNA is TGTGCCAGCATCAGGACGGGGAATTCCCGTGGCTACACCTTC. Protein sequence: CASIRTGNSRGYTF.